This T cell receptor beta chain was sequenced in a study of PD-1 blockade in classical Hodgkin lymphoma (dated by TCRdb to 2018 to 2020). Context from the whole study: Nivolumab dosing was 3 mg/kg intravenously every 2 weeks, continuing until either disease progression or unacceptable toxicity. The study used TCR beta sequencing and CyTOF to define a peripheral blood immune signature of response to PD-1 blockade in classical Hodgkin lymphoma.

Comments on this clone: The specificity of this receptor is unknown. It has no much larger one-base neighbor in the sample; base qualities were not kept.

CDR3 length: 14 amino acids, cysteine to phenylalanine. Only the CDR3 DNA is retained, 42 bases long and in frame from the first base. At the junction V is shortened by 2 bases and J by 1 base, with 6 bases in between. CDR1 and CDR2 (MNHNY, SVGAGI) derive from the germline V gene (reference sequence). Genomic DNA was isolated using the Qiagen DNeasy kit from unsorted PBMCs as well as from negatively selected CD4+ and CD8+ fractions. TCR beta CDR3 regions were amplified by immunoSEQ multiplex PCR using primers annealing to V and J segments. Amplification bias was minimized using a synthetic immune receptor repertoire, and residual bias was removed computationally after sequencing. As for the original processing: Repertoire diversity was quantified as the Shannon entropy index using custom Python scripts. The unsorted, CD4+ and CD8+ repertoires were each analyzed separately, with the exception of combined analyses, where CD4+ and CD8+ sequences were merged in silico. Clonal expansion was defined as at least a 2-fold frequency increase after treatment relative to C1D1, with a pseudocount of 0.5 for undetected baseline clones. Singleton clones were defined as clones with 0 or 1 copy at C1D1, and non-singleton clones were defined as clones with 2 or more copies. Clones expanded in unsorted samples were labelled as CD4+, CD8+ or unknown by matching protein sequences in sorted samples from the same patient. Wilcoxon tests were applied to paired samples to test diversity changes from C1D1 to C4D1. TCRdb's version of the immuneACCESS table is confined to in-frame rearrangements and falls short of the full clone set. An unresolved V gene accounts for under half of the shortfall where checked; the remainder is of unknown origin. V and J calls and clone size come straight from that table; D and trimming were deduced from the DNA. A total of about 40,000 clones appear in this sample, 80% to 90% of them only once. The biggest ten clones account for approximately 8.7% of the sample.

What the work shows at the level of the full study, not this receptor alone: Newly diagnosed patients were reported to have lower baseline TCR diversity than healthy donors, and relapsed/refractory patients were reported to have lower baseline TCR diversity still. Lower diversity was observed in patients in whom nivolumab was started less than 1 year after ASCT, and these patients were excluded from later analyses so that confounding by immune reconstitution would be avoided. A significant rise by C4D1 was seen in CD4+ but not CD8+ TCR diversity (p=0.0027 vs p=0.16), with the rise being most apparent in complete responders (p=0.02). The study covered only a single clinical trial cohort, and the causes of the repertoire differences, possibly disease activity or prior therapy, were still not defined. Trial patients achieving complete response had baseline diversity similar to newly diagnosed patients, whereas partial responders and progressors had significantly lower diversity.

Read against the paper, the sample's time point label means: cycle 1 day 1 (C1D1), immediately before nivolumab initiation. Every trial patient had relapsed following autologous stem cell transplantation, and prior brentuximab vedotin exposure was what differed among cohorts A, B and C. The trial cohort was composed of about 60 patients with relapsed/refractory classical Hodgkin lymphoma, for whom complete response, partial response or progressive disease was recorded as best overall response. Trial patients were treated with single-agent nivolumab in the multi-cohort phase II CheckMate 205 trial. Best overall response was determined by an independent review committee according to the 2007 International Working Group response criteria. Trial PBMCs were collected just before the start of nivolumab (C1D1) and during therapy at cycle 2 day 1 and cycle 4 day 1. Peripheral blood was collected in 8 mL Vacutainer Cell Preparation Tubes, from which PBMCs were isolated by centrifugation and then cryopreserved.

This TCR was recovered from a human donor with classical Hodgkin lymphoma. The source was peripheral blood mononuclear cells (PBMCs), collected at baseline. The chain is assembled from TRBV6-6 and TRBJ2-4, with the D gene not clear enough to name. The DNA is as follows: TGTGCCAGCAGTTACAGGGTTGCCAAAAACATTCAGTACTTC. Translated, this is CASSYRVAKNIQYF.